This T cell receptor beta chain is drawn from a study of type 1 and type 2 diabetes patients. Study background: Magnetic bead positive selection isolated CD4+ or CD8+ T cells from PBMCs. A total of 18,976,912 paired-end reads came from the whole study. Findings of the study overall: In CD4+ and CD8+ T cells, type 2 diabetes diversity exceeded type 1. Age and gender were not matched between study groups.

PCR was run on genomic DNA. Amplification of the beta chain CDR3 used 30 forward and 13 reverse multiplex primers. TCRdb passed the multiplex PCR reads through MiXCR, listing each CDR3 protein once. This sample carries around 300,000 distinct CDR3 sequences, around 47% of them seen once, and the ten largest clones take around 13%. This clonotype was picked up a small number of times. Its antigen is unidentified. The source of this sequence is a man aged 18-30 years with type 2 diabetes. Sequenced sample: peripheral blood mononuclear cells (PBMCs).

The CDR3 DNA is TGTGCCAGCAGCTCGGGACAGGGTTTCGATGAGCAGTTCTTC. Its protein product is CASSSGQGFDEQFF. This chain links TRBV7-2 with TRBJ2-1; TRBD1 aligns across 9 bases. Losses at the gene ends were 4 bases for V and 8 bases for J; bases not matched to a gene: 6. The CDR3 extends over 14 amino acids. Per the germline V gene, CDR1 is SGHTA and CDR2 is FQGNSA.